This TCR beta chain came from a study of identical twins' blood T cells. In germline, CDR1 is SQVTM, CDR2 ANQGSEA. The CDR3 is made up of 13 amino acids. The V and J ends lost 7 bases and 8 bases, in that order; junction bases with no gene match: 11. TCRdb ran MiXCR on the 5' RACE reads and lists one entry per CDR3 protein. The sample has 400,000 or so distinct CDR3 sequences; 25% to 35% are singletons. The three twin pairs were reared together, likely meeting the same infections. This clonotype was seen a few times. The antigen is unknown. Study-wide points: Even for out-of-frame TCRbeta, twins reportedly shared V gene usage much more than unrelated donors.

The receptor was isolated from a woman aged 18 to 55 in good health. Specimen: PBMCs. The chain uses TRBV29-1 and TRBJ1-2, with 9 bases matching TRBD1. As DNA, the CDR3 is TGCAGCGCCAATACCGGGACAGGGCCCGGCTACACCTTC. Its protein is CSANTGTGPGYTF.